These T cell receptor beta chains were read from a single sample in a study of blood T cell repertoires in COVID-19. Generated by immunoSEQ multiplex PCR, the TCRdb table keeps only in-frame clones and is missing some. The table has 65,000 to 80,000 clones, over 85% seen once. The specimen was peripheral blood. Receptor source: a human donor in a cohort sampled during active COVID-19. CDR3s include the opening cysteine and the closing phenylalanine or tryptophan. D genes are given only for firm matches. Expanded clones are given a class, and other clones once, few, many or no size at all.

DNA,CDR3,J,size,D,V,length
TGTGCCAGCAGCCAAGCCCAGGGGATTTCCTACGAGCAGTACTTC,CASSQAQGISYEQYF,TRBJ2-7,-,-,TRBV3-1/TRBV3-2,15
TGTGCCAGCAGTGAGACATATGCAGGGGCCAACGTCCTGACTTTC,CASSETYAGANVLTF,TRBJ2-6,-,-,TRBV6-1,15
TGTGCCAGCAGCTCAGGGGTGGGCGAGCAGTACTTC,CASSSGVGEQYF,TRBJ2-7,-,-,TRBV5-4,12
TGTGCCAGTTCTTCCGGGTTGGACTACGAGCAGTACTTC,CASSSGLDYEQYF,TRBJ2-7,-,-,TRBV19,13
TGTGCCAGCCTCCAGGGACTAGCGGGAGAGACCCAGTACTTC,CASLQGLAGETQYF,TRBJ2-5,-,TRBD2,TRBV28,14
TGTGCCAGTAGTATCGCTAGCGGGGCCTACAATGAGCAGTTCTTC,CASSIASGAYNEQFF,TRBJ2-1,-,TRBD2,TRBV19,15
TGTGCCAGCATCGCCGTGCCAGGGCCTATAGAGACCCAGTACTTC,CASIAVPGPIETQYF,TRBJ2-5,-,-,TRBV5-5,15
TGTGCCAGCAGTGGGCCCTCGTATAGCAATCAGCCCCAGCATTTT,CASSGPSYSNQPQHF,TRBJ1-5,-,-,TRBV2,15
TGTGCCAGCAGTCCATTCCAGGGAACTGGGGCCAACGTCCTGACTTTC,CASSPFQGTGANVLTF,TRBJ2-6,-,-,TRBV5-8,16
TGTGCCAGCAGCTTATCAGGGATCGGGTCAGATACGCAGTATTTT,CASSLSGIGSDTQYF,TRBJ2-3,-,-,TRBV7-9,15
TGTGCCAGCAGCCCATACCCAGGACTAGCGGAGAAGTACTTC,CASSPYPGLAEKYF,TRBJ2-4,-,TRBD2,TRBV9,14
TGTGCCAGCAGCCGCCGGACTAGCGGGAGGGATACGCAGTATTTT,CASSRRTSGRDTQYF,TRBJ2-3,-,TRBD2,TRBV7-2,15
TGTGCCTGGAGATTCAAACCGGGTGAGCAGTTCTTC,CAWRFKPGEQFF,TRBJ2-1,-,-,TRBV30,12
TGTGCCAGCAGCCTCGGGGGTTCTGAAGCTTTCTTT,CASSLGGSEAFF,TRBJ1-1,-,-,TRBV3-1/TRBV3-2,12
TGTGCCAGCAGTGAAGGGCAAATCAATCAGCCCCAGCATTTT,CASSEGQINQPQHF,TRBJ1-5,-,-,TRBV6-1,14
TGTGCCAGCAGCTTAACGGGCGAGCGCACAGATACGCAGTATTTT,CASSLTGERTDTQYF,TRBJ2-3,-,-,TRBV7-3,15
TGTGCCAGCAGCTTACCCCTACAGGGTGGGGAGCAGTACTTC,CASSLPLQGGEQYF,TRBJ2-7,-,-,TRBV7-2,14
TGTGCCAGCAGTTTCGGGGGCTATGGCTACACCTTC,CASSFGGYGYTF,TRBJ1-2,-,-,TRBV28,12
TGTGCCAGCAGGGCGGACAGGCGGGCCGGGGAGCTGTTTTTT,CASRADRRAGELFF,TRBJ2-2,once,TRBD1,TRBV6-4,14
TGTGCCAGCAGCCGCGGCCCCGGGGAGGGAGAGACCCAGTACTTC,CASSRGPGEGETQYF,TRBJ2-5,-,TRBD2,TRBV2,15
TGTGCCAGTAGTATAGATAACCAAGAGACCCAGTACTTC,CASSIDNQETQYF,TRBJ2-5,-,-,TRBV19,13
TGTGCCAGTAGTATAGACTATACGAGGACAGAATATGGCTACACCTTC,CASSIDYTRTEYGYTF,TRBJ1-2,-,-,TRBV19,16
TGTGCCAGCAGTTTATCTCGGACACCGAACACTGAAGCTTTCTTT,CASSLSRTPNTEAFF,TRBJ1-1,-,-,TRBV27,15
TGTGCCAGCAGCTCGGACAGGACCTACGAGCAGTACTTC,CASSSDRTYEQYF,TRBJ2-7,-,TRBD1,TRBV28,13
TGTGCCAGCAGTTTAGGGCAGGGGATTGCTTTCTTT,CASSLGQGIAFF,TRBJ1-1,-,-,TRBV28,12
TGTGCCAGCAGCCAAGGGGGCTACGAGCAGTACTTC,CASSQGGYEQYF,TRBJ2-7,few,-,TRBV6-6,12
TGTGCCAGCAGCCATGAGAGAGGTAATGGCTACACCTTC,CASSHERGNGYTF,TRBJ1-2,-,-,TRBV3-1/TRBV3-2,13
TGTGCCAGCAGTTGGGGCAGAGTCCAAGAGACCCAGTACTTC,CASSWGRVQETQYF,TRBJ2-5,-,-,TRBV6-2/TRBV6-3,14
TGTGCCTGGAGTGGCGACAGGGGTGGTCAGCCCCAGCATTTT,CAWSGDRGGQPQHF,TRBJ1-5,-,TRBD1,TRBV30,14
TGTGCCAGCAGCGGAGGTCGGTACCAAGAGACCCAGTACTTC,CASSGGRYQETQYF,TRBJ2-5,-,-,TRBV7-9,14
TGTGCCAGCAGCCAAGATTGGGCTCTTAGCGAGCAGTACTTC,CASSQDWALSEQYF,TRBJ2-7,-,-,TRBV3-1/TRBV3-2,14
TGTGCCAGCAGTTTAGGAGCAGGGGCCGTGGGCTACACCTTC,CASSLGAGAVGYTF,TRBJ1-2,-,-,TRBV27,14
TGTGCCAGCAGCCTCGTGCCACTAGCGGGAGGGCAATTAGGCTCCTACGAGCAGTACTTC,CASSLVPLAGGQLGSYEQYF,TRBJ2-7,-,TRBD2,TRBV27,20
TGTGCCAGCAGTGGATCAGGTTTCAACGAGCAGTACTTC,CASSGSGFNEQYF,TRBJ2-7,-,-,TRBV2,13
TGTGCCAGCAGTGGGGGACTAGCGGTAGAAGAGACCCAGTACTTC,CASSGGLAVEETQYF,TRBJ2-5,-,TRBD2,TRBV2,15
TGTGCCAGCAGTGACTCATTCGGGACAGGGGCTGGCTACACCTTC,CASSDSFGTGAGYTF,TRBJ1-2,-,TRBD1,TRBV6-4,15
TGTGCCAGCAGCTCGCGGCTAGCGGACTCCTACAATGAGCAGTTCTTC,CASSSRLADSYNEQFF,TRBJ2-1,-,TRBD2,TRBV11-2,16
TGTGCCTGGAGTGTGGGGACATCATACAATGAGCAGTTCTTC,CAWSVGTSYNEQFF,TRBJ2-1,-,-,TRBV30,14
TGTGCCAGCACCGGGACAGGAAGCACAGATACGCAGTATTTT,CASTGTGSTDTQYF,TRBJ2-3,-,TRBD1,TRBV7-9,14
TGCGCCAGCAGCTTGGATGGACAGCCAAATCAGCCCCAGCATTTT,CASSLDGQPNQPQHF,TRBJ1-5,-,-,TRBV5-1,15
TGTGCCAGCAGCTTAGGGGGGCCAACTAATGAAAAACTGTTTTTT,CASSLGGPTNEKLFF,TRBJ1-4,-,-,TRBV13,15
TGTGCCAGCAGCTTATCCATTCTGCTAGCGGGAGGTTCCACCGGGGAGCTGTTTTTT,CASSLSILLAGGSTGELFF,TRBJ2-2,-,TRBD2,TRBV13,19
TGTGCCAGCAGCACTCGACTAGCGGGATTCCCGTCCTACGAGCAGTACTTC,CASSTRLAGFPSYEQYF,TRBJ2-7,-,TRBD2,TRBV5-4,17
TGTGCCAGCAGGTCCCAAGGGACAGGGAACACTGAAGCTTTCTTT,CASRSQGTGNTEAFF,TRBJ1-1,-,TRBD1,TRBV28,15
TGTGCCATCAGTCGGAGACTAGCGGGAGAGTCCTACGAGCAGTACTTC,CAISRRLAGESYEQYF,TRBJ2-7,-,TRBD2,TRBV10-3,16
TGTGCCAGCAGCCTGCAACCCAGGGGCACAGATACGCAGTATTTT,CASSLQPRGTDTQYF,TRBJ2-3,-,-,TRBV27,15
TGTGCCAGCAGTTCGGGACTAGCTACCTACAATGAGCAGTTCTTC,CASSSGLATYNEQFF,TRBJ2-1,-,TRBD2,TRBV27,15
TGTGCCAGCCTCTTGGAGACCCAGTACTTC,CASLLETQYF,TRBJ2-5,once,-,TRBV6-5,10
TGTGCCAGCAGGGCGGGGAACTCCTACAATGAGCAGTTCTTC,CASRAGNSYNEQFF,TRBJ2-1,-,-,TRBV27,14
TGTGCCAGCAGCTTGGCTACGGGAGGGACCCAAGAGACCCAGTACTTC,CASSLATGGTQETQYF,TRBJ2-5,-,TRBD2,TRBV5-5,16
TGTGCCTGGAGTGTAGGGGCTGCCTCTAATGAAAAACTGTTTTTT,CAWSVGAASNEKLFF,TRBJ1-4,-,-,TRBV30,15
TGTGCCAGCAGCTTACAGGGGGGGACCTACAATGAGCAGTTCTTC,CASSLQGGTYNEQFF,TRBJ2-1,-,-,TRBV5-8,15
TGTGCCAGTAGTGCCCTCCGGGACTACACAGATACGCAGTATTTT,CASSALRDYTDTQYF,TRBJ2-3,-,TRBD2,TRBV19,15
TGCGCCAGCAGTCAGGGGGCCAGAGAGACCCAGTACTTC,CASSQGARETQYF,TRBJ2-5,once,TRBD1,TRBV5-1,13